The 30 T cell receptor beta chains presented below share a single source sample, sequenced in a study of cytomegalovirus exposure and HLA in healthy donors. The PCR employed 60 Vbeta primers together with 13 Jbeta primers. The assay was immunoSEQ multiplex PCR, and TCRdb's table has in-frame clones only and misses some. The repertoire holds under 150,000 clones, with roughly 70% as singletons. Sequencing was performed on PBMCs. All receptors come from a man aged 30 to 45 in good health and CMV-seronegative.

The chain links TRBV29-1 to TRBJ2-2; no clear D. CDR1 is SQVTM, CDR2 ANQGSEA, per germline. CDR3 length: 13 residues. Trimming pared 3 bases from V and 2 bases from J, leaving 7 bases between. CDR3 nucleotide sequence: TGCAGCGTTGAGGGTAGCAACACCGGGGAGCTGTTTTTT. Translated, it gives CSVEGSNTGELFF.

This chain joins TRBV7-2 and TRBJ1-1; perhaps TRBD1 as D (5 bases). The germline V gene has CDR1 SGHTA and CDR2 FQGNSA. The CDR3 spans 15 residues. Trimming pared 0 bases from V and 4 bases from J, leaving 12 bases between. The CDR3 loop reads CASSLALGGSTEAFF. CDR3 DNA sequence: TGTGCCAGCAGCTTAGCGCTCGGGGGAAGCACTGAAGCTTTCTTT.

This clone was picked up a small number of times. CDR3 DNA sequence: TGTGCCAGCAGTTTGCAGGGGGAGTACGAGCAGTACTTC. Translating gives CASSLQGEYEQYF. The chain combines TRBV28 with TRBJ2-7; TRBD1 matches at 7 bases. V lost 3 bases and J lost 4; bases outside the gene matches: 3. Per germline, CDR1 MDHEN and CDR2 SYDVKM. This CDR3 spans 13 amino acids.

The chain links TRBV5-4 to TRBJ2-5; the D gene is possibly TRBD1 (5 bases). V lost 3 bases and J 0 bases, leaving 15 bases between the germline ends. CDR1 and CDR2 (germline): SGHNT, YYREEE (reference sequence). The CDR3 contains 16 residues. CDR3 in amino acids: CASSSGHSVDQETQYF. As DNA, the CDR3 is TGTGCCAGCAGCTCTGGACATTCGGTGGACCAAGAGACCCAGTACTTC.

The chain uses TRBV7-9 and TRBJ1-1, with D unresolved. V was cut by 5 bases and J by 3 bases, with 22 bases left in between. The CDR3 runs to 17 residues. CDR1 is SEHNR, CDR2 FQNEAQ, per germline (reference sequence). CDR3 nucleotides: TGTGCCAGCAGCCTATTCTCCATCTACAGCGGGTACACTGAAGCTTTCTTT. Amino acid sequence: CASSLFSIYSGYTEAFF.

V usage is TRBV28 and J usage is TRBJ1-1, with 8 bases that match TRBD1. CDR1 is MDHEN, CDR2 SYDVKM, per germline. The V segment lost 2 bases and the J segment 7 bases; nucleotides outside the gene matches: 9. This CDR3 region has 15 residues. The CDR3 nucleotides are TGTGCCAGCAGTTTAGGGGGGCAGGGGGCGGGTGAAGCTTTCTTT. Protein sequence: CASSLGGQGAGEAFF.

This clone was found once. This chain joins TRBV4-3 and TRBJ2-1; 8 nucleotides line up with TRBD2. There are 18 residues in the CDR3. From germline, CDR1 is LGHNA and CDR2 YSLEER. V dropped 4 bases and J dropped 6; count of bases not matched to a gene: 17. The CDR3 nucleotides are TGCGCCAGCAGCCGCTGGGCACCGGGACTAGTTGGAGGCAATGAGCAGTTCTTC. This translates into CASSRWAPGLVGGNEQFF.

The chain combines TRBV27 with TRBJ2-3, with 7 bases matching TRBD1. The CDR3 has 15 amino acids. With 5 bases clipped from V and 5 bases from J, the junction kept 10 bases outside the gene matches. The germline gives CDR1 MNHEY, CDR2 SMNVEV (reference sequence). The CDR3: CASSRKDRSLDTQYF. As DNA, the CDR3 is TGTGCCAGCAGTCGGAAGGACAGGAGCCTAGATACGCAGTATTTT.

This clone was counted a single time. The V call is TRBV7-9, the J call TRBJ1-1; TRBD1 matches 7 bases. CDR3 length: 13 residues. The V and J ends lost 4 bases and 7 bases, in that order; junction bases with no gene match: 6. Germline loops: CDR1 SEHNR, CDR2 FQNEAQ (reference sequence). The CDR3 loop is CASSSAGTDEAFF. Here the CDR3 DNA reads TGTGCCAGCAGCTCGGCCGGGACAGATGAAGCTTTCTTT.

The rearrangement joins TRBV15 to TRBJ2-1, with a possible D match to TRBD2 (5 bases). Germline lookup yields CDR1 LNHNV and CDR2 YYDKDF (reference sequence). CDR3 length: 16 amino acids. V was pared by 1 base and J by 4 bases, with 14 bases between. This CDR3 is CATSRVGVGVYNEQFF. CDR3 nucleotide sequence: TGTGCCACCAGCAGAGTGGGAGTCGGAGTTTACAATGAGCAGTTCTTC.

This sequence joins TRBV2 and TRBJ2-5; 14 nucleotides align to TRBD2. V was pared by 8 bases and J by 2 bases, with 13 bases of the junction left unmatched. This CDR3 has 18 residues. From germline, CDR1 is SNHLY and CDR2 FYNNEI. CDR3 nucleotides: TGTGCCAGCGAAGGGTATAGGACTAGCGGGGGGCAACAAGAGACCCAGTACTTC. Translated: CASEGYRTSGGQQETQYF.

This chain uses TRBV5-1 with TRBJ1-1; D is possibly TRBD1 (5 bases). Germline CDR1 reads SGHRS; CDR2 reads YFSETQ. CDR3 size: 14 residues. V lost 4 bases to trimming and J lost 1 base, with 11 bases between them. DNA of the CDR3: TGCGCCAGCAGCCCAGGGTTTCAGAACACTGAAGCTTTCTTT. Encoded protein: CASSPGFQNTEAFF. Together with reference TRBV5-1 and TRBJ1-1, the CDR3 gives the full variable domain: KAGVTQTPRYLIKTRGQQVTLSCSPISGHRSVSWYQQTPGQGLQFLFEYFSETQRNKGNFPGRFSGRQFSNSRSEMNVSTLELGDSALYLCASSPGFQNTEAFFGQGTRLTVV.

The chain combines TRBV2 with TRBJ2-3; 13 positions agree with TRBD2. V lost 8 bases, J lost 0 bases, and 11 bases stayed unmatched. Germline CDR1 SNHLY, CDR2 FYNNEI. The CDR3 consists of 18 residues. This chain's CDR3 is CASYDTSGGAASTDTQYF. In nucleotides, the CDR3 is TGTGCCAGCTATGACACTAGCGGGGGGGCCGCGAGCACAGATACGCAGTATTTT. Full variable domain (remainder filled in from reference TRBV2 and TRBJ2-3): EPEVTQTPSHQVTQMGQEVILRCVPISNHLYFYWYRQILGQKVEFLVSFYNNEISEKSEIFDDQFSVERPDGSNFTLKIRSTKLEDSAMYFCASYDTSGGAASTDTQYFGPGTRLTVL.

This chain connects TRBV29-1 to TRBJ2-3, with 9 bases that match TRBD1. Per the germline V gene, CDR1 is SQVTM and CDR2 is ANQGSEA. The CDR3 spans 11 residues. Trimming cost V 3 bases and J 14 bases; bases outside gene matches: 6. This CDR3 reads CSVDYGTGLYF. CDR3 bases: TGCAGCGTTGATTACGGGACAGGGTTGTATTTT.

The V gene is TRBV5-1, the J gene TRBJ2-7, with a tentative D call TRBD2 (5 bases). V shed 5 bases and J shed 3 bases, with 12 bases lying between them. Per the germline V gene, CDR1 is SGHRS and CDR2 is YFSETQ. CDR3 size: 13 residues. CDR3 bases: TGCGCCAGCAGGCTCGGGGATAACTACGAGCAGTACTTC. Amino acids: CASRLGDNYEQYF.

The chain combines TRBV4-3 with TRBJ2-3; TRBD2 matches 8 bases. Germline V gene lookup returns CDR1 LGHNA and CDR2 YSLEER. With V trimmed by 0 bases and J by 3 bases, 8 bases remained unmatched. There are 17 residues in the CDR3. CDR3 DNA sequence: TGCGCCAGCAGCCAAGATCGAGGCGGGGGGTATACAGATACGCAGTATTTT. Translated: CASSQDRGGGYTDTQYF.

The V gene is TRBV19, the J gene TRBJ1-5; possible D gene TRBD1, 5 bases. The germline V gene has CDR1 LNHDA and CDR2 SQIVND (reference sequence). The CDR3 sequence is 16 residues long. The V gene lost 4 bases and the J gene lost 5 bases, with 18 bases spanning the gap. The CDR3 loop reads CASSTDRQGADQPQHF. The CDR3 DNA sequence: TGTGCCAGTAGTACCGACCGACAAGGGGCGGATCAGCCCCAGCATTTT.

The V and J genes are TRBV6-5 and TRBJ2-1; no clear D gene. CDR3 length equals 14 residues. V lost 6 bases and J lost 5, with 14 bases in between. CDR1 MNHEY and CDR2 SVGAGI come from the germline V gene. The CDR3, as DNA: TGTGCCAGCAGCCTCAGGATGATACACAATGAGCAGTTCTTC. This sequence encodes CASSLRMIHNEQFF.

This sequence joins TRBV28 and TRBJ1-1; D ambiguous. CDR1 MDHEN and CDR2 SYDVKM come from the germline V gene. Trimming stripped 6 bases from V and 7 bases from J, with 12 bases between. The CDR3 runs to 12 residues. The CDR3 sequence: CASSQTGIEAFF. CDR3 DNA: TGTGCCAGCAGCCAAACCGGGATTGAAGCTTTCTTT.

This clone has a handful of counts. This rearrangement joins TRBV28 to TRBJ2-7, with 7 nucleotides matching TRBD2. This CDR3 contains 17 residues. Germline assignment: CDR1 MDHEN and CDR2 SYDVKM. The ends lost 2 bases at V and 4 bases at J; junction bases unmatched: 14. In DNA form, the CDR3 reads TGTGCCAGCAGTTTACGGACCCAGGAGGGACTATATTACGAGCAGTACTTC. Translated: CASSLRTQEGLYYEQYF.

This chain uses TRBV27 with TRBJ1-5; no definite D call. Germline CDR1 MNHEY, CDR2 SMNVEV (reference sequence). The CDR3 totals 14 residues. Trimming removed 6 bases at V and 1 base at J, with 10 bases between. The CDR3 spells CASRTTGSNQPQHF. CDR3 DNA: TGTGCCAGCAGAACTACCGGGAGCAATCAGCCCCAGCATTTT.

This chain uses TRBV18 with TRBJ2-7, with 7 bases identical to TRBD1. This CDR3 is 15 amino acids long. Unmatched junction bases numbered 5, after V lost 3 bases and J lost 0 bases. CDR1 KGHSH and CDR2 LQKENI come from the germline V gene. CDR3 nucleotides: TGTGCCAGCTCACCCGCGAGGGGGCTCTCCTACGAGCAGTACTTC. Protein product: CASSPARGLSYEQYF.

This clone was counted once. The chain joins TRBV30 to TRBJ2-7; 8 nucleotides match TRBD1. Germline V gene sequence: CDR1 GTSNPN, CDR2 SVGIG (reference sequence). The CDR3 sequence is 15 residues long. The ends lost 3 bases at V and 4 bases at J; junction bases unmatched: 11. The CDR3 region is CAWSDTTGGMYEQYF. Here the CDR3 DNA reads TGTGCCTGGAGCGACACAACAGGGGGTATGTACGAGCAGTACTTC.

The CDR3 reads CSATQGYEQYF. The CDR3 DNA follows: TGCAGTGCTACACAGGGGTACGAGCAGTACTTC. This sequence joins TRBV20-1 and TRBJ2-7; 7 nucleotides line up with TRBD1. The CDR3 has 11 residues. Germline V gene data show CDR1 as DFQATT and CDR2 as SNEGSKA (reference sequence). V gave up 4 bases and J gave up 4 bases; unmatched junction bases: 1.

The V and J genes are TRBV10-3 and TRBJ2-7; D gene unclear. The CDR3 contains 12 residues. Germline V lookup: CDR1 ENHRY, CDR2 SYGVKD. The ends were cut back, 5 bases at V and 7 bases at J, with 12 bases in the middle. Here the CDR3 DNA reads TGTGCCATCAGTATGGAAGAAGCGGAGCAGTACTTC. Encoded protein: CAISMEEAEQYF.

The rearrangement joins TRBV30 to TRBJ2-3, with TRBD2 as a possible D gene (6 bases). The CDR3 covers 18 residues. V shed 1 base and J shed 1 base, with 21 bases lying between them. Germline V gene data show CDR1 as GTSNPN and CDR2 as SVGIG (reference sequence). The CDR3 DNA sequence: TGTGCCTGGAGTGGACACCGGGAGCGGGCCTCGGGCACAGATACGCAGTATTTT. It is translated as CAWSGHRERASGTDTQYF.

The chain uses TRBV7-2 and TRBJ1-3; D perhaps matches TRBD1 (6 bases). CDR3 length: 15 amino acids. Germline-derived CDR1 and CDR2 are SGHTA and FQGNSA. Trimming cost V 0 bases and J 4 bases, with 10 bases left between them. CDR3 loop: CASSLALGAGNTIYF. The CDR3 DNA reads TGTGCCAGCAGCTTAGCGTTGGGGGCCGGAAACACCATATATTTT.

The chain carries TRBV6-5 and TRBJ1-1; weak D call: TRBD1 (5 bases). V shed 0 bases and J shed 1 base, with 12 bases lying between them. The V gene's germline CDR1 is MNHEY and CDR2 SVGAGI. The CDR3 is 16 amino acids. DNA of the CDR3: TGTGCCAGCAGTTACTCGCCCCTCGGGGGGAACACTGAAGCTTTCTTT. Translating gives CASSYSPLGGNTEAFF.

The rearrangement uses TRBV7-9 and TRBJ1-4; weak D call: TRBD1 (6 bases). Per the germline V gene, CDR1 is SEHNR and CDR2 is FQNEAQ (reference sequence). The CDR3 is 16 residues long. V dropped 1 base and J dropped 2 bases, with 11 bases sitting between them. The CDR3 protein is CASSLVAGVTNEKLFF. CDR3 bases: TGTGCCAGCAGCTTAGTAGCAGGGGTGACTAATGAAAAACTGTTTTTT.

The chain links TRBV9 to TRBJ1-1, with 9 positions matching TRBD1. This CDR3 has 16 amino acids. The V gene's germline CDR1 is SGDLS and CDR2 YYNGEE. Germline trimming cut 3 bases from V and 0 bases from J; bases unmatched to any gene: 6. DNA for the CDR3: TGTGCCAGCAGCGCCGGGACAGGGTATATGAACACTGAAGCTTTCTTT. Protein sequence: CASSAGTGYMNTEAFF.